The source of this TCR beta chain is a study of T cells in Graves' hyperthyroidism and ophthalmopathy. With 6 bases removed from V and 0 bases from J, the gap between germline ends came to 11 bases. This CDR3 is 15 amino acids long. CDR1 MNHNS and CDR2 SASEGT come from the germline V gene. For this clonotype: The antigen remains unidentified.

Study-wide results and caveats: In simple terms, a model built on 13 V-J features told ophthalmopathy apart from stable hyperthyroidism. Blood also held most thyroid clonotypes expanded beyond 0.001.

Graves' hyperthyroidism qualified as stable when ophthalmopathy did not progress within 18 months. Amplification targeted TCR beta CDR3 regions from RNA transcripts. During a first-round RT-PCR of the TCR CDR3, the HTBI primer set was used. MiXCR, run by TCRdb on the multiplex PCR reads, gives a single entry per CDR3 protein. The sample contains 300,000 to 450,000 distinct CDR3 sequences, approximately 15% of which appear only once. This sequence originates from a woman aged 55 to 70 with Graves' hyperthyroidism. The specimen was blood. The chain carries TRBV6-1 and TRBJ2-2, with D perhaps TRBD1 (6 bases). The chain's CDR3 is CASSRDNPNTGELFF. The CDR3 DNA is TGTGCCAGCAGCCGGGACAACCCGAACACCGGGGAGCTGTTTTTT.